The next 17 T cell receptor beta chains were all read from a single sample in a study of blood T cell repertoires in COVID-19. The repertoire was sequenced with immunoSEQ multiplex PCR; TCRdb's copy has only in-frame clones and lacks some. The sample has 400,000 to 550,000 clones, around 89% seen once; the top ten hold 4.3%. Sequenced sample: peripheral blood. All receptors derive from a woman under 40 with acute or convalescent COVID-19.

This chain joins TRBV30 and TRBJ2-2, with D possibly being TRBD2 (6 bases). The CDR3 is 13 residues long. CDR1 is GTSNPN and CDR2 is SVGIG in the germline V gene (reference sequence). Between the trimmed V and J ends, which lost 2 bases and 14 bases, there was a span of 18 bases. The CDR3 sequence: CAWSSQKGEDLFF. The CDR3 region has the DNA TGTGCCTGGAGTAGCCAAAAAGGGGAGGATCTGTTTTTT.

This clone has more than one count but fewer than ten. The rearrangement links TRBV3-1 (or the pseudogene TRBV3-2) to TRBJ2-5, with D maybe TRBD2 (5 bases). The germline gives CDR1 LGHDT, CDR2 YNNKEL (reference sequence). V shed 1 base and J shed 5 bases, with 14 bases lying between them. The CDR3 is 15 amino acids. CDR3 sequence reads: CASSQVGGPRETQYF. CDR3 DNA sequence: TGTGCCAGCAGCCAAGTAGGAGGACCGCGTGAGACCCAGTACTTC.

The rearrangement joins TRBV6-5 to TRBJ1-6, with 10 bases matching TRBD1. V dropped 7 bases and J dropped 13; count of bases not matched to a gene: 13. The germline gives CDR1 MNHEY, CDR2 SVGAGI. The CDR3 is 15 residues long. CDR3 amino acids: CASTRAGQGLYPLHF. Here the CDR3 DNA reads TGTGCCAGCACTAGGGCGGGACAGGGGTTATATCCCCTCCACTTT.

The chain couples TRBV6-5 to TRBJ2-7; D gene ambiguous. Germline loops: CDR1 MNHEY, CDR2 SVGAGI. The V and J ends lost 5 bases and 2 bases respectively, with 10 bases between them. The CDR3 runs 13 residues. CDR3 loop: CASSPPSTYEQYF. CDR3 nucleotide sequence: TGTGCCAGCAGTCCCCCCTCTACCTACGAGCAGTACTTC.

In its sample, this clone was seen a few times. The chain carries TRBV19 and TRBJ1-5; 9 nucleotides align to TRBD1. This CDR3 has 12 amino acids. From germline, CDR1 is LNHDA and CDR2 SQIVND (reference sequence). The CDR3 nucleotides read TGTGCTTCGACAGGGGGATTTCAGCCCCAGCATTTT. Protein: CASTGGFQPQHF.

This clone was observed a handful of times. The same CDR3 arises from other DNA sequences in this sample as well. The chain combines TRBV7-9 with TRBJ1-1, with a weak D call TRBD1 (5 bases). Germline V gene data show CDR1 as SEHNR and CDR2 as FQNEAQ (reference sequence). The CDR3 runs 13 residues. Between the trimmed V and J ends, which lost 1 base and 7 bases, there was a span of 10 bases. The CDR3 region is CASSLDGGDEAFF. The CDR3 nucleotides are TGTGCCAGCAGCTTAGATGGGGGGGATGAAGCTTTCTTT.

This clone occurred a few times. The V and J genes are TRBV4-1 and TRBJ1-5; perhaps TRBD1 as D (6 bases). Trimming removed 1 base from V and 6 bases from J, with 16 bases in between. Germline assignment: CDR1 MGHRA and CDR2 YSYEKL. This CDR3 has 16 residues. The DNA for the CDR3 is TGCGCCAGCAGCCAAGTACGGTCGGCGGGGGCTCAGCCCCAGCATTTT. This encodes CASSQVRSAGAQPQHF.

The CDR3 region has the DNA TGTGCCAGCAGCTTGGCAGTTTACGGGGAGACCCAGTACTTC. This sequence encodes CASSLAVYGETQYF. The rearrangement links TRBV5-4 to TRBJ2-5; no clear D gene. V was trimmed by 0 bases and J by 5 bases, leaving 11 bases between them. The germline gives CDR1 SGHNT, CDR2 YYREEE (reference sequence). The CDR3 spans 14 residues. The full variable domain, its missing parts supplied by reference TRBV5-4 and TRBJ2-5, is ETGVTQSPTHLIKTRGQQVTLRCSSQSGHNTVSWYQQALGQGPQFIFQYYREEENGRGNFPPRFSGLQFPNYSSELNVNALELDDSALYLCASSLAVYGETQYFGPGTRLLVL.

The chain combines TRBV19 with TRBJ1-2; D possibly corresponds to TRBD1 (5 bases). The CDR3 runs 13 residues. Trimming removed 1 base from V and 8 bases from J, with 11 bases in between. Per the germline V gene, CDR1 is LNHDA and CDR2 is SQIVND (reference sequence). DNA for the CDR3: TGTGCCAGTAGTATAGGGCAGGGAATCGGCTACACCTTC. Its translation is CASSIGQGIGYTF. The whole variable domain, filled in from reference TRBV19 and TRBJ1-2, reads DGGITQSPKYLFRKEGQNVTLSCEQNLNHDAMYWYRQDPGQGLRLIYYSQIVNDFQKGDIAEGYSVSREKKESFPLTVTSAQKNPTAFYLCASSIGQGIGYTFGSGTRLTVV.

This chain joins TRBV2 and TRBJ2-5, with 8 bases that match TRBD1. CDR1 and CDR2 from the germline V gene are SNHLY and FYNNEI. The CDR3 covers 12 residues. J gave up 5 bases and V 10 bases, and 6 bases lay outside the gene matches. CDR3 sequence (DNA): TGTGCCACTAGACGGGACAGGGAGACCCAGTACTTC. Translating gives CATRRDRETQYF.

The CDR3, as DNA: TGTGCCAGCAGTCCCCGGGAGGAGTCACCCCTCCACTTT. It is translated as CASSPREESPLHF. This chain links TRBV6-6 with TRBJ1-6, with D unresolved. CDR1 is MNHNY and CDR2 is SVGAGI in the germline V gene (reference sequence). The CDR3 spans 13 residues. V was cut by 5 bases and J by 10 bases, with 12 bases left in between.

This clone was detected a few times. This chain uses TRBV3-1 (or the pseudogene TRBV3-2) with TRBJ1-5, with D possibly TRBD1 on 6 matching bases. Germline V lookup: CDR1 LGHDT, CDR2 YNNKEL (reference sequence). V was cut by 4 bases and J by 4 bases, with 14 bases left in between. The CDR3 has 15 residues. The CDR3 nucleotides are TGTGCCAGCAGCCGATCGGACAGCGCGAATCAGCCCCAGCATTTT. This codes for CASSRSDSANQPQHF.

This clone was counted a single time. The rearrangement uses TRBV7-2 and TRBJ1-1, with unresolved D. Trimming removed 3 bases at V and 1 base at J, with 9 bases between. The germline gives CDR1 SGHTA, CDR2 FQGNSA. The length of the CDR3 is 14 residues. CDR3 loop: CASSFLEWNTEAFF. CDR3 nucleotide sequence: TGTGCCAGCAGCTTCTTGGAGTGGAACACTGAAGCTTTCTTT.

In DNA, the CDR3 is TGTGCCAGCAGCTTACAGGTCACCGGGGAGCTGTTTTTT. This gives the protein CASSLQVTGELFF. The chain employs TRBV7-8 and TRBJ2-2; unclear D gene. V lost 2 bases, J lost 4 bases, and 5 bases lay in between. The CDR3 contains 13 residues. CDR1 and CDR2 (germline): SGHVS, FQNEAQ.

The V gene is TRBV19, the J gene TRBJ1-1, with TRBD1 matching 12 bases. Germline CDR1 LNHDA, CDR2 SQIVND (reference sequence). There are 16 residues in the CDR3. Unmatched junction bases numbered 4, after V lost 3 bases and J lost 2 bases. The DNA for the CDR3 is TGTGCCAGTAGTATCGGGACAGGGGGCACCAACACTGAAGCTTTCTTT. Amino acids: CASSIGTGGTNTEAFF.

The genes are TRBV12-3 or TRBV12-4 and TRBJ1-2; 7 bases fit TRBD1. The V gene end was trimmed by 3 bases and the J gene end by 11 bases; junction bases not matched to a gene: 6. CDR3 length: 12 amino acids. CDR3 amino acids: CASSFSQGRYTF. DNA of the CDR3: TGTGCCAGCAGTTTTTCACAGGGGAGATACACCTTC.

The CDR3 region is CASSESTGLAGFYEQYF. For the CDR3, the DNA is TGCGCCAGCAGTGAGTCAACAGGGCTAGCGGGGTTTTACGAGCAGTACTTC. The chain carries TRBV10-2 and TRBJ2-7; TRBD2 matches 9 bases. Per germline, CDR1 WSHSY and CDR2 SAAADI. Trimming cost V 0 bases and J 4 bases; bases outside gene matches: 10. This CDR3 region has 17 residues.